A selection of T cell receptor beta chains follows, all from one sample in a study of PD-1 blockade in classical Hodgkin lymphoma. The protocol was immunoSEQ multiplex PCR, while the TCRdb copy is restricted to in-frame clones and leaves out a portion. The data contain about 11,000 clones, roughly four fifths of them singletons. Sequencing used peripheral blood mononuclear cells (PBMCs), obtained at baseline. These receptors were collected from a human donor with classical Hodgkin lymphoma. The CDR3 runs from the conserved cysteine through the conserved F or W. D genes are given only for firm matches. Rows may omit the clone size; those that give it use once, few, many or a size class.

d_gene | j_gene | abundance | v_gene | len | CDR3aa | CDR3nt
TRBD2 | TRBJ2-6 | NA | TRBV28 | 15 | CASSPGGNGANVLTF | TGTGCCAGCAGTCCGGGGGGGAATGGGGCCAACGTCCTGACTTTC
TRBD1 | TRBJ2-5 | NA | TRBV7-6 | 16 | CASSLRDGQGGQTQYF | TGTGCCAGCAGCTTACGGGACGGACAGGGTGGGCAGACCCAGTACTTC
NA | TRBJ2-5 | NA | TRBV15 | 15 | CATSPYPTGTETQYF | TGTGCCACCAGCCCTTACCCCACAGGGACAGAGACCCAGTACTTC
NA | TRBJ1-1 | NA | TRBV7-8 | 15 | CASSLVSSANTEAFF | TGTGCCAGCAGCTTAGTGAGTTCGGCGAACACTGAAGCTTTCTTT
NA | TRBJ1-1 | NA | TRBV6-6 | 14 | CASHPNIMNTEAFF | TGTGCCAGTCATCCGAACATCATGAACACTGAAGCTTTCTTT
NA | TRBJ1-3 | NA | TRBV19 | 15 | CASSIDPGIRNTIYF | TGTGCCAGTAGTATCGATCCAGGGATAAGGAACACCATATATTTT
NA | TRBJ1-1 | NA | TRBV29-1 | 10 | CSVVTTRAFF | TGCAGCGTCGTCACCACGAGAGCTTTCTTT
NA | TRBJ2-2 | NA | TRBV19 | 18 | CASSKGSGTASNTGELFF | TGTGCCAGTAGTAAAGGTAGCGGGACAGCGTCCAACACCGGGGAGCTGTTTTTT
NA | TRBJ2-7 | once | TRBV4-2 | 16 | CASSQGEGGTSYEQYF | TGTGCCAGCAGCCAGGGGGAGGGGGGGACCTCCTACGAGCAGTACTTC
NA | TRBJ2-2 | few | TRBV6-9 | 14 | CASSASPSTGELFF | TGTGCCAGCAGTGCTAGCCCCTCCACCGGGGAGCTGTTTTTT
NA | TRBJ2-7 | NA | TRBV27 | 14 | CASSYPGRSYEQYF | TGTGCCAGCAGTTACCCCGGACGGAGCTACGAGCAGTACTTC
NA | TRBJ1-5 | NA | TRBV2 | 12 | CASRGDNQPQHF | TGTGCCAGCAGAGGGGACAATCAGCCCCAGCATTTT
TRBD1 | TRBJ2-3 | few | TRBV6-5 | 12 | CATLTGSDTQYF | TGTGCCACCCTGACAGGGTCAGATACGCAGTATTTT
NA | TRBJ1-3 | NA | TRBV4-1 | 14 | CASSQGPAGNTIYF | TGCGCCAGCAGCCAGGGGCCGGCTGGAAACACCATATATTTT
NA | TRBJ1-5 | NA | TRBV19 | 16 | CASSMVSGAPNQPQHF | TGTGCCAGTAGTATGGTTTCAGGGGCCCCGAATCAGCCCCAGCATTTT
NA | TRBJ2-3 | NA | TRBV5-1 | 16 | CASSLGGLTSTDTQYF | TGCGCCAGCAGCTTGGGGGGGCTAACTAGCACAGATACGCAGTATTTT
TRBD2 | TRBJ2-5 | few | TRBV4-1 | 15 | CASSLAGGIQETQYF | TGCGCCAGCAGCCTAGCGGGGGGCATCCAAGAGACCCAGTACTTC
NA | TRBJ1-1 | NA | TRBV5-4 | 14 | CASSLQGIRGEAFF | TGTGCCAGCAGCTTGCAGGGGATCCGGGGCGAAGCTTTCTTT
TRBD2 | TRBJ2-1 | NA | TRBV7-2 | 17 | CASSPLLAAGGYNEQFF | TGTGCCAGCAGCCCTCTGCTGGCAGCGGGGGGCTACAATGAGCAGTTCTTC
NA | TRBJ1-2 | NA | TRBV28 | 12 | CASSLREYGHTF | TGTGCCAGCAGTCTAAGGGAATATGGCCACACCTTC
TRBD2 | TRBJ2-2 | NA | TRBV7-6 | 14 | CASSSGGAVGELFF | TGTGCCAGCAGCTCCGGGGGGGCCGTCGGGGAGCTGTTTTTT
NA | TRBJ1-1 | NA | TRBV2 | 14 | CASRGRWMNTEAFF | TGTGCCAGCAGAGGGCGGTGGATGAACACTGAAGCTTTCTTT
NA | TRBJ2-3 | few | TRBV27 | 17 | CASSLLRLQSHTDTQYF | TGTGCCAGCAGTTTATTACGTTTGCAGAGCCACACAGATACGCAGTATTTT
NA | TRBJ1-1 | once | TRBV19 | 16 | CASRNSRHSMNTEAFF | TGTGCCAGTAGGAATAGCCGCCACAGCATGAACACTGAAGCTTTCTTT
TRBD1 | TRBJ1-4 | few | TRBV7-9 | 15 | CASSPGGTANEKLFF | TGTGCCAGCAGCCCGGGGGGGACAGCAAATGAAAAACTGTTTTTT
NA | TRBJ2-7 | NA | TRBV4-2 | 14 | CASSQGRGTYEQYF | TGTGCCAGCAGCCAAGGCCGGGGGACCTACGAGCAGTACTTC
NA | TRBJ2-3 | NA | TRBV27 | 18 | CASSLYGSFGYSTDTQYF | TGTGCCAGCAGTTTATACGGTAGCTTTGGGTATAGCACAGATACGCAGTATTTT
NA | TRBJ2-2 | NA | TRBV5-8 | 15 | CASSGGSLNTGELFF | TGTGCCAGCAGTGGGGGTAGTTTGAACACCGGGGAGCTGTTTTTT
NA | TRBJ1-4 | NA | TRBV2 | 14 | CASSNREEDEKLFF | TGTGCCAGCAGTAACAGGGAGGAGGATGAAAAACTGTTTTTT
NA | TRBJ2-2 | few | TRBV11-3 | 14 | CASSLQGNTGELFF | TGTGCCAGCAGCCTACAGGGGAACACCGGGGAGCTGTTTTTT
NA | TRBJ1-2 | NA | TRBV4-3 | 15 | CASSQTQDYNYGYTF | TGCGCCAGCAGCCAAACACAGGACTACAACTATGGCTACACCTTC
NA | TRBJ1-2 | NA | TRBV11-2 | 16 | CASSSSTSRPTYGYTF | TGTGCCAGCAGTTCAAGTACGAGCCGGCCGACCTATGGCTACACCTTC
NA | TRBJ1-2 | NA | TRBV10-3 | 12 | CATSRENYGYTF | TGTGCCACGTCCAGGGAAAACTATGGCTACACCTTC
NA | TRBJ2-7 | NA | TRBV6-1 | 13 | CASRPGPTYEQYF | TGTGCCAGCAGGCCGGGGCCCACCTACGAGCAGTACTTC
TRBD2 | TRBJ2-7 | once | TRBV27 | 16 | CASSSRVAGGPYEQYF | TGTGCCAGCAGTTCCCGGGTAGCGGGGGGGCCCTACGAGCAGTACTTC